This T cell receptor (beta chain) was profiled in a study of PD-L1 blockade in urothelial cancer. The CDR3 loop spans 14 amino acids. Germline trimming cut 1 base from V and 4 bases from J; bases unmatched to any gene: 4. CDR1 and CDR2 from the germline V gene are SGHRS and YFSETQ. The sample's time point: peripheral blood 6 weeks after treatment start. Individual patients had between 1 and 8 samples, taken pretreatment and on-treatment. The table came from immunoSEQ multiplex PCR; TCRdb's copy has only in-frame clones and leaves some out. The top ten clones hold under 2.5% of a sample with about 50,000 clones, 88% of them seen once.

The sample was PBMCs, taken around atezolizumab (anti-PD-L1) treatment. The chain has TRBV5-1 and TRBJ1-2; 7 nucleotides agree with TRBD1. The origin of this receptor is a man aged 60 to 75 with urothelial cancer. CDR3 protein: CASSLSRDSYGYTF. CDR3 coding DNA: TGCGCCAGCAGCTTGTCGCGGGACAGCTATGGCTACACCTTC.